This TCR beta chain was observed in a study of radiation and T cells in renal cell carcinoma. The study, taken as a whole, reports: Top tumor clonotypes rose in blood 2 weeks post-radiation, then contracted. No pretreatment tumor biopsies were available for baseline clonotypes.

Method: immunoSEQ multiplex PCR; TCRdb's copy keeps in-frame clones and lacks some. Found here are about 140,000 clones, roughly 80% of them singletons; the top ten hold 20% to 25%. In germline, CDR1 is SEHNR, CDR2 FQNEAQ (reference sequence). This CDR3 has 17 amino acids. Unmatched junction bases numbered 9, after V lost 4 bases and J lost 4 bases. Comment on this clone: Its antigen is unknown.

Time point denoted: baseline pretreatment blood. The treatment denotes: 15 Gy SBRT to primary tumor, nephrectomy 4 weeks later. After SBRT, blood was collected at 2 and 4 weeks, plus baseline. This clonotype originated in a woman between 45 and 65 years old with renal cell carcinoma. Sequences were derived from blood, sampled from a patient whose treatment included radiotherapy and nephrectomy. The rearrangement joins TRBV7-9 to TRBJ2-7; 14 nucleotides align to TRBD2. CDR3 amino acids: CASSSPGLAGVAYEQYF. In DNA form, the CDR3 reads TGTGCCAGCAGCTCTCCGGGACTAGCGGGAGTGGCTTACGAGCAGTACTTC.